A single sample gave rise to the 13 T cell receptor beta chains below, sequenced in a study of blood T cell repertoires in COVID-19. Libraries were prepared by immunoSEQ multiplex PCR; TCRdb keeps only in-frame clonotypes and omits some of them. The repertoire consists of fewer than 35,000 clones, with around 87% occurring once and the leading ten covering 1.5% to 1.8%. The sample was peripheral blood. These receptors were taken from a man aged 55 to 69 with active COVID-19.

The chain has TRBV28 and TRBJ2-1, with D unresolved. This CDR3 has 16 residues. V lost 4 bases and J 1 base, leaving 14 bases between the germline ends. The V gene's germline CDR1 is MDHEN and CDR2 SYDVKM. CDR3 protein: CASSYAGGSSYNEQFF. CDR3 DNA sequence: TGTGCCAGCAGTTATGCCGGCGGCAGTTCCTACAATGAGCAGTTCTTC. The whole variable domain, filled in from reference TRBV28 and TRBJ2-1, reads DVKVTQSSRYLVKRTGEKVFLECVQDMDHENMFWYRQDPGLGLRLIYFSYDVKMKEKGDIPEGYSVSREKKERFSLILESASTNQTSMYLCASSYAGGSSYNEQFFGPGTRLTVL.

The V call is TRBV19, the J call TRBJ1-5, with TRBD1 matching over 10 bases. In germline, CDR1 is LNHDA, CDR2 SQIVND (reference sequence). V dropped 5 bases and J dropped 7; count of bases not matched to a gene: 5. CDR3 length: 14 residues. In DNA form, the CDR3 reads TGTGCCAGTAGTCTCCGGGACAGGGGCCAGCCCCAGCATTTT. Residues: CASSLRDRGQPQHF.

In nucleotides, the CDR3 is TGCGCCAGCAGCTTGGATCAGGGCCGGTTTCGTCGGGAAAAACTGTTTTTT. Encoded protein: CASSLDQGRFRREKLFF. The chain carries TRBV5-1 and TRBJ1-4, with a weak D call TRBD1 (5 bases). The germline V and J ends were trimmed by 0 bases and 8 bases, with 20 bases remaining between them. Germline V gene lookup returns CDR1 SGHRS and CDR2 YFSETQ. The CDR3 covers 17 residues.

The J gene is TRBJ2-1, the V gene TRBV18, with D unclear. Trimming removed 6 bases from V and 5 bases from J, with 8 bases in between. Germline V gene data show CDR1 as KGHSH and CDR2 as LQKENI. The CDR3 is made up of 12 amino acids. The DNA of the CDR3 is TGTGCCAGCTCTCTTTACAACAATGAGCAGTTCTTC. It specifies CASSLYNNEQFF. Supplemented by reference TRBV18 and TRBJ2-1, the full variable domain reads NAGVMQNPRHLVRRRGQEARLRCSPMKGHSHVYWYRQLPEEGLKFMVYLQKENIIDESGMPKERFSAEFPKEGPSILRIQQVVRGDSAAYFCASSLYNNEQFFGPGTRLTVL.

This chain connects TRBV19 to TRBJ1-5; 9 bases are a match to TRBD1. The CDR3 sequence is 17 residues long. After removal of 4 bases from V and 5 bases from J, the junction contained 12 bases not matched to a gene. The germline CDR1 and CDR2 sequences are LNHDA and SQIVND (reference sequence). CDR3 residues: CASSTGRQGVRHQPQHF. DNA for the CDR3: TGTGCCAGTAGTACTGGACGACAGGGGGTGAGACATCAGCCCCAGCATTTT.

V gene TRBV2 combines with J gene TRBJ1-3; no reliable D call. CDR1 and CDR2 (germline): SNHLY, FYNNEI. V was cut by 4 bases and J by 0 bases, with 10 bases left in between. CDR3 length: 15 residues. CDR3 bases: TGTGCCAGCAGTGTTGGACTGAACTCTGGAAACACCATATATTTT. It specifies CASSVGLNSGNTIYF.

Only a few counts were recorded for this clone. For the CDR3, the DNA is TGTGCCAGCAGTTTGGACAGTTATGGCTACACCTTC. The encoded protein is CASSLDSYGYTF. The V and J genes are TRBV12-3 or TRBV12-4 and TRBJ1-2; weak D call: TRBD1 (6 bases). The CDR3 is made up of 12 amino acids. Trimming took off 3 bases at V and 5 bases at J, with 7 bases between the two ends.

This clone has only a few counts. The genes are TRBV3-1 (or the pseudogene TRBV3-2) and TRBJ1-2, with 10 bases that match TRBD1. The CDR3 is 14 residues long. Germline V lookup: CDR1 LGHDT, CDR2 YNNKEL (reference sequence). V shed 5 bases and J 7 bases; nucleotides not matched to a gene: 7. CDR3 DNA: TGTGCCAGCAGCTCCACCGGGACAGGGGTTGGCTACACCTTC. This encodes CASSSTGTGVGYTF.

V is TRBV7-8 and J is TRBJ2-5, with TRBD2 matching 10 bases. This CDR3 spans 15 amino acids. With V trimmed by 5 bases and J by 5 bases, 8 bases remained unmatched. Germline V lookup: CDR1 SGHVS, CDR2 FQNEAQ. In DNA, the CDR3 is TGTGCCAGCAGCCACCCTACTAGCGGGGAGGAGACCCAGTACTTC. Amino acid sequence: CASSHPTSGEETQYF.

The gene calls are TRBV6-5 and TRBJ1-1; no reliable D call. Trimming pared 6 bases from V and 8 bases from J, leaving 16 bases between. Germline V gene data show CDR1 as MNHEY and CDR2 as SVGAGI. The CDR3 sequence is 13 residues long. The CDR3 protein is CASRSTETPEAFF. The CDR3 DNA is TGTGCCAGCAGGTCTACAGAAACCCCCGAAGCTTTCTTT.

V gene TRBV11-3 combines with J gene TRBJ2-3; D gene uncertain. This CDR3 has 14 amino acids. Germline CDR1 and CDR2: SGHNT and YENEEA. V lost 1 base to trimming and J lost 2 bases, with 7 bases between them. CDR3 loop: CASSLVQTTDTQYF. The CDR3 DNA reads as TGTGCCAGCAGCTTAGTACAGACCACAGATACGCAGTATTTT.

The V call is TRBV2, the J call TRBJ1-3; 8 bases align to TRBD1. The CDR3 loop spans 13 amino acids. The junction had 5 bases not matched to a gene; V was cut back by 10 bases and J by 3 bases. Germline V gene sequence: CDR1 SNHLY, CDR2 FYNNEI. The CDR3: CATGTGGGNTIYF. CDR3 DNA: TGTGCCACAGGGACAGGCGGTGGAAACACCATATATTTT.

The V gene is TRBV28, the J gene TRBJ1-5, with D tentatively TRBD1 (6 bases). Looked up from germline, CDR1 is MDHEN and CDR2 is SYDVKM. CDR3 length: 14 residues. V was shortened by 3 bases and J by 7 bases, with 13 bases between the two germline ends. The CDR3 here is CASSFGGAEQPQHF. In DNA form, the CDR3 reads TGTGCCAGCAGTTTCGGGGGGGCTGAGCAGCCCCAGCATTTT.